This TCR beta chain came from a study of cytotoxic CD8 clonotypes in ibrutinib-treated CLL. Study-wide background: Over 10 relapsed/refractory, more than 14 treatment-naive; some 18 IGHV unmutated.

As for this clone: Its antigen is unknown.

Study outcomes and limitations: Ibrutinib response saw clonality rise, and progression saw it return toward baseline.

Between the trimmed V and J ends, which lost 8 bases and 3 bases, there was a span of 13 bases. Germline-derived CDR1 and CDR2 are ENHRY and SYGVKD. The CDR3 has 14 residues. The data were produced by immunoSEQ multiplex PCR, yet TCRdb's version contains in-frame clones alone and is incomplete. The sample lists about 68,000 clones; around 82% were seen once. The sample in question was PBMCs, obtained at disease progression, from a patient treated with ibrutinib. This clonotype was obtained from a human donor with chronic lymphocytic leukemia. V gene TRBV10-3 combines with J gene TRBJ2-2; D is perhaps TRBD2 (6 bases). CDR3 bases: TGTGCCATCGGAGGGGTGTGGGACACCGGGGAGCTGTTTTTT. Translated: CAIGGVWDTGELFF.